The T cell receptor (beta chain) described here comes from a study of cytomegalovirus exposure and HLA in healthy donors. General study findings and limits: Certain sequence variants were highly shared and formed a cluster, and this cluster was likely a sequencing artifact. HLA alleles were associated with 15,000 to 20,000 TCR beta sequences in a later analysis at 0.05 false discovery rate. V- and J-gene trimming in TCR beta was tied to a missense DCLRE1C variant by an analysis performed later.

Comment on this clone: The antigen remains undetermined.

The PCR ran on 60 Vbeta and 13 Jbeta primers. Sequenced by immunoSEQ multiplex PCR; TCRdb stores in-frame clones only, minus some. Of about 190,000 clones listed, approximately 88% are singletons. This CDR3 has 16 amino acids. The ends were cut back, 7 bases at V and 2 bases at J, with 21 bases in the middle. The germline gives CDR1 WNHNN, CDR2 SYGVQD (reference sequence). The chain is built from TRBV10-1 and TRBJ2-7; D may be TRBD2 (6 bases). The specimen was PBMCs. The clonotype was recovered from a boy between 2 and 10 years old in good health and CMV-seronegative. In DNA form, the CDR3 reads TGCGCCAGCACCGATGGAGGAGAGACTAGAACCTACGAGCAGTACTTC. This encodes CASTDGGETRTYEQYF.